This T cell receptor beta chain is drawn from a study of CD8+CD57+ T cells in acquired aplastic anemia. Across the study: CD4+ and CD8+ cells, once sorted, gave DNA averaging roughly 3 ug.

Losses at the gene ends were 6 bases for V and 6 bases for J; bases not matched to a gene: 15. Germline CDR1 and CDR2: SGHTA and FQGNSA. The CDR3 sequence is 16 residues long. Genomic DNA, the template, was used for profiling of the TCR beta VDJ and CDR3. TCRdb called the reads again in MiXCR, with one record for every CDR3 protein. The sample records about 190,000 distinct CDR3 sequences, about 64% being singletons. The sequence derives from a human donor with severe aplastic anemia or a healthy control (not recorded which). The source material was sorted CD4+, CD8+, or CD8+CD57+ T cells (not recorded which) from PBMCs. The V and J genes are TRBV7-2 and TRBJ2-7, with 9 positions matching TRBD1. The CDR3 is CASRPRSGTGFPEQYF. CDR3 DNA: TGTGCCAGCAGACCACGTTCCGGGACAGGGTTTCCCGAGCAGTACTTC.